The following is a TCR beta chain sequence with its context. Its binding antigen is unknown. No base-level quality is on record; no much larger clone is a single base apart. The time point label, as the study defines it: 180 days after allo-HCT. Recipient blood was collected about 28 days before transplant and at days 30, 100 and 180 after transplant. Using Nuclei Lysis Solution, genomic DNA was extracted from unfractionated peripheral blood mononuclear cells that were either fresh or cryopreserved. The sample is drawn from a study of T cell clonotyping in hematopoietic cell transplantation (dated by TCRdb to about 2021). Study-level background: In the study, approximately 140 blood samples were gathered from a few dozen consecutive transplant recipients and their related donors. Recruitment of patients ran from late 2015 to early 2017, and follow-up continued until late 2020 or until death. What the research found in general, with its limitations: After transplant, TCR diversity in recipients dropped, and pathologically expanded clonotypes increased progressively from day 30 to day 180. Just a small fraction of recipient repertoires overlapped with donor repertoires, and more than 95% appeared de novo at the given depth. The sample size was limited, and CD4 and CD8 repertoire contributions could not be separated because cells were not sorted. Inverse Simpson Index values from donors and from recipients before transplant predicted broader TCR repertoire diversity after transplant.

The CDR3 holds 13 amino acids from the cysteine to the phenylalanine. The DNA shown is the 39-base CDR3, in frame from base 1. V sheds 6 bases and J sheds 2 bases, leaving 10 bases between their ends. CDR1 and CDR2 were assigned from the germline V gene as MNHEY and SVGAGI. The immunoSEQ assay, a bias-controlled multiplex PCR using V- and J-specific primers, was used to amplify TCR beta CDR3 regions from genomic DNA. In a second PCR step, a proprietary barcode and Illumina adapter sequences were attached to the CDR3 amplicons. CDR3 libraries were sequenced on an Illumina MiSeq instrument. Regarding the original processing steps: Export and quality control were performed with immunoSEQ Analyzer 3.0, and downstream analyses were performed with R Bioconductor and Immunarch. Repertoire metrics were calculated using only productive rearrangements within the normalized downsampled data set. Pathologically expanded clonotypes were defined as those larger than 5 templates in the normalized cohort. Repertoire diversity was measured with the Inverse Simpson Index. To capture all clonotypes, the CMV-specificity analyses were run on the non-normalized data set. TCRdb obtained this table from immuneACCESS and retained in-frame rearrangements with V and J assigned. These tables miss some clones; where compared with another copy, unresolved V genes account for less than half of the shortfall, and the remainder is unexplained. V, J and clone size were drawn from that table, and D and trimming were deduced from the DNA. Present in this sample are 5,700 or so clones, around 70% of which were seen just once. Together, the top ten hold about 26% of the sample.

The chain joins TRBV6-5 to TRBJ1-2; no D gene is confidently identified. The sample consisted of PBMCs, taken 180 days after allogeneic stem cell transplant. The clonotype originates from a male patient aged 50 to 60 who had an allogeneic stem cell transplant from an unrelated donor, so the T cells may come from the graft donor. Some clones in this sample may be carry-over from other donors' samples. The bases are TGTGCCAGCAGCCCTGGACGGAACTATGGCTACACCTTC. Its translation is CASSPGRNYGYTF.